Shown below are 19 T cell receptor beta chains from a single sample sequenced in a study of control samples from healthy donors and cancer patients. The repertoire was sequenced with immunoSEQ multiplex PCR; TCRdb's copy has only in-frame clones and lacks some. Seen here are about 99,000 clones, 80% to 90% observed once, and the top ten hold about a fifth. The source material was PBMCs. These receptor sequences come from a man aged 60 to 69 with lung cancer.

The rearrangement joins TRBV7-3 to TRBJ2-1; 11 bases map to TRBD2. Germline CDR1 is SGHTA and CDR2 is FQGTGA. CDR3 length: 15 amino acids. V lost 5 bases and J lost 7; bases outside the gene matches: 7. The CDR3 DNA is TGTGCCAGCAGCACCTTAGCGGGGGGGCCGAATGAGCAGTTCTTC. Translation gives CASSTLAGGPNEQFF.

DNA of the CDR3: TGTGCCAGCAGCTTACCGGGCACAGGGAACACCGGGGAGCTGTTTTTT. This gives the protein CASSLPGTGNTGELFF. V is TRBV7-3 and J is TRBJ2-2; D possibly corresponds to TRBD1 (5 bases). CDR3 length: 16 amino acids. With 2 bases removed from V and 1 base from J, the gap between germline ends came to 11 bases. CDR1 and CDR2 from the germline V gene are SGHTA and FQGTGA.

The gene calls are TRBV6-5 and TRBJ2-4, with D hard to call. The length of the CDR3 is 15 residues. Trimming left V 2 bases short and J 6 bases short, with 14 bases between. Germline V gives CDR1 MNHEY, CDR2 SVGAGI. The CDR3 loop is CASSYEFLSSNIQYF. CDR3 nucleotide sequence: TGTGCCAGCAGTTACGAATTTTTGAGCTCAAACATTCAGTACTTC.

This clone has only a few counts. V gene TRBV11-3 combines with J gene TRBJ2-5; D is unresolved. The germline CDR1 and CDR2 sequences are SGHNT and YENEEA. Trimming cost V 5 bases and J 2 bases, with 12 bases left between them. The CDR3 sequence is 14 residues long. The CDR3, as DNA: TGTGCCAGCAGCGGCCGGGCCCCTCAAGAGACCCAGTACTTC. It specifies CASSGRAPQETQYF.

This chain uses TRBV15 with TRBJ2-7; possible D gene TRBD1, 6 bases. Deletions cut 0 bases from V and 9 bases from J, with 9 bases between. The germline gives CDR1 LNHNV, CDR2 YYDKDF (reference sequence). The length of the CDR3 is 12 residues. The CDR3, as DNA: TGTGCCACCAGCAGAGATGGGGACACGCAGTACTTC. Protein sequence: CATSRDGDTQYF.

The chain uses TRBV7-9 and TRBJ1-3; no clear D. The CDR3 has 19 residues. CDR1 SEHNR and CDR2 FQNEAQ come from the germline V gene (reference sequence). V was cut by 2 bases and J by 0 bases, with 20 bases left in between. In DNA form, the CDR3 reads TGTGCCAGCAGCTTATTCGGAGGGTCGCGATTGAGCTCTGGAAACACCATATATTTT. Its protein is CASSLFGGSRLSSGNTIYF.

This chain links TRBV3-1 (or the pseudogene TRBV3-2) with TRBJ2-5; 7 bases are a match to TRBD2. Germline values: CDR1 LGHDT, CDR2 YNNKEL (reference sequence). The CDR3 spans 16 residues. Trimming at V came to 0 bases and at J to 5 bases, leaving 9 bases not matched to a gene. The CDR3 sequence: CASSQDGWKGGETQYF. The DNA for the CDR3 is TGTGCCAGCAGCCAAGATGGCTGGAAGGGAGGGGAGACCCAGTACTTC.

The rearrangement uses TRBV4-2 and TRBJ2-3; 8 nucleotides line up with TRBD2. Germline V gene data show CDR1 as LGHNA and CDR2 as YNFKEQ. Germline trimming cut 0 bases from V and 2 bases from J; bases unmatched to any gene: 10. The CDR3 extends over 18 amino acids. The CDR3 DNA follows: TGTGCCAGCAGCCAAGAGCGGGGGGCGGAACCCGTCACAGATACGCAGTATTTT. This translates into CASSQERGAEPVTDTQYF.

J is TRBJ2-7 and V is TRBV7-8; D tentatively fits TRBD1 or TRBD2 (5 bases each). Trimming removed 5 bases at V and 2 bases at J, with 13 bases between. In germline, CDR1 is SGHVS, CDR2 FQNEAQ. The CDR3 is 14 amino acids. The CDR3 DNA follows: TGTGCCAGCAGCCCCCCCTCGGGACCCTACGAGCAGTACTTC. This codes for CASSPPSGPYEQYF. Full variable domain (remainder filled in from reference TRBV7-8 and TRBJ2-7): GAGVSQSPRYKVAKRGQDVALRCDPISGHVSLFWYQQALGQGPEFLTYFQNEAQLDKSGLPSDRFFAERPEGSVSTLKIQRTQQEDSAVYLCASSPPSGPYEQYFGPGTRLTVT.

The gene calls are TRBV24-1 and TRBJ1-2; 10 nucleotides line up with TRBD1. CDR1 is KGHDR and CDR2 is SFDVKD in the germline V gene. Losses at the gene ends were 7 bases for V and 4 bases for J; bases not matched to a gene: 5. The CDR3 covers 14 residues. The CDR3 bases are TGTGCCACCAGCCCGAGACAGGGGGCCTATGGCTACACCTTC. Protein product: CATSPRQGAYGYTF.

V and J are TRBV3-1 (or the pseudogene TRBV3-2) and TRBJ1-2, with no clear D. This CDR3 has 13 residues. Germline assignment: CDR1 LGHDT and CDR2 YNNKEL (reference sequence). With 1 base removed from V and 4 bases from J, the gap between germline ends came to 7 bases. The CDR3 loop is CASSQGNTYGYTF. CDR3 bases: TGTGCCAGCAGCCAAGGTAACACCTATGGCTACACCTTC.

The chain couples TRBV6-6 to TRBJ2-1; D is possibly TRBD1 (6 bases). Trimming cost V 5 bases and J 6 bases, with 17 bases left between them. Germline assignment: CDR1 MNHNY and CDR2 SVGAGI (reference sequence). CDR3 size: 15 residues. CDR3 DNA sequence: TGTGCCAGCAGTCCCAGGGCAGGGGAGTTCAATGAGCAGTTCTTC. Translation gives CASSPRAGEFNEQFF.

Remarks on this clone: The same CDR3 can be traced to other DNA sequences in this sample. CDR3 region: CASSLEGQGGQPQHF. Written as DNA, the CDR3 is TGCGCCAGCAGCTTGGAGGGACAGGGAGGGCAGCCCCAGCATTTT. This sequence joins TRBV5-1 and TRBJ1-5; TRBD1 agrees at 9 bases. This CDR3 comprises 15 residues. Germline lookup yields CDR1 SGHRS and CDR2 YFSETQ. J gave up 7 bases and V 0 bases, and 5 bases lay outside the gene matches.

The rearrangement links TRBV5-6 to TRBJ2-7; 7 bases match TRBD1. V dropped 4 bases and J dropped 4; count of bases not matched to a gene: 5. The germline V gene encodes CDR1 SGHDT and CDR2 YYEEEE. CDR3 length: 13 amino acids. This CDR3 reads CASSPGTVYEQYF. Written as DNA, the CDR3 is TGTGCCAGCAGCCCCGGGACAGTTTACGAGCAGTACTTC.

This clone has a single count. The chain carries TRBV29-1 and TRBJ2-1, with TRBD2 matching over 7 bases. With V trimmed by 4 bases and J by 3 bases, 9 bases remained unmatched. CDR1 SQVTM and CDR2 ANQGSEA come from the germline V gene. The CDR3 consists of 15 residues. CDR3 protein: CSVAGPGLYYNEQFF. The CDR3 DNA follows: TGCAGCGTTGCTGGTCCGGGACTATACTACAATGAGCAGTTCTTC.

The gene calls are TRBV12-5 and TRBJ2-3, with 7 bases that match TRBD2. CDR3 length equals 18 residues. Germline CDR1 is LGHNT and CDR2 is FRNRAP. The V gene end was trimmed by 0 bases and the J gene end by 0 bases; junction bases not matched to a gene: 9. CDR3 sequence reads: CASGLVQDGTTSTDTQYF. CDR3 bases: TGTGCTAGTGGTTTGGTACAAGACGGGACTACTAGCACAGATACGCAGTATTTT.

In its sample, this clone was seen a few times. This chain uses TRBV7-3 with TRBJ2-1; D call uncertain. The V end lost 1 base, the J end lost 5 bases, and 9 bases lay between the germline ends. This CDR3 spans 14 amino acids. CDR1 and CDR2 from the germline V gene are SGHTA and FQGTGA. The CDR3, as DNA: TGTGCCAGCAGCTTAAGTTGGCTGGACAATGAGCAGTTCTTC. Translation gives CASSLSWLDNEQFF.

The chain joins TRBV2 to TRBJ1-3; no reliable D call. The CDR3 runs 12 residues. Germline V gives CDR1 SNHLY, CDR2 FYNNEI. The V gene lost 10 bases and the J gene lost 0 bases, with 7 bases spanning the gap. The CDR3 DNA is TGTGCCACCGGTGCCTCTGGAAACACCATATATTTT. This translates into CATGASGNTIYF. Together with reference TRBV2 and TRBJ1-3, the CDR3 gives the full variable domain: EPEVTQTPSHQVTQMGQEVILRCVPISNHLYFYWYRQILGQKVEFLVSFYNNEISEKSEIFDDQFSVERPDGSNFTLKIRSTKLEDSAMYFCATGASGNTIYFGEGSWLTVV.

The chain employs TRBV24-1 and TRBJ2-3; 7 nucleotides match TRBD2. This CDR3 region has 16 residues. In germline, CDR1 is KGHDR, CDR2 SFDVKD. The junction had 15 bases not matched to a gene; V was cut back by 4 bases and J by 9 bases. This chain's CDR3 is CATSDPRSGTPGTQYF. The DNA for the CDR3 is TGTGCCACCAGTGACCCTCGGAGCGGGACCCCGGGGACGCAGTATTTT.